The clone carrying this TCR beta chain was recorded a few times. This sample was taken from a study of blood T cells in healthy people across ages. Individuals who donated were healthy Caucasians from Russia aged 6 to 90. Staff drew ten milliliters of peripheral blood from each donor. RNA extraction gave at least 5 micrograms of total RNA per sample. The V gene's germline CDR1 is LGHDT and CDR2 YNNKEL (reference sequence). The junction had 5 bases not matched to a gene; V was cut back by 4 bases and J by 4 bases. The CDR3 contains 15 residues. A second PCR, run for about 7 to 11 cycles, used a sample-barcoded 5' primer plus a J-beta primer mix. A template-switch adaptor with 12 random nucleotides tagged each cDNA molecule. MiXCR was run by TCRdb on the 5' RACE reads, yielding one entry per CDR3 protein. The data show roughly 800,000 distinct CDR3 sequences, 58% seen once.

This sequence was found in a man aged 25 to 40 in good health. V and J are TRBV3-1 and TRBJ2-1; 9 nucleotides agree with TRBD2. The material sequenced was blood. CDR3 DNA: TGTGCCAGCAGCCCCACTAGCGGGTATTACAATGAGCAGTTCTTC. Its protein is CASSPTSGYYNEQFF.